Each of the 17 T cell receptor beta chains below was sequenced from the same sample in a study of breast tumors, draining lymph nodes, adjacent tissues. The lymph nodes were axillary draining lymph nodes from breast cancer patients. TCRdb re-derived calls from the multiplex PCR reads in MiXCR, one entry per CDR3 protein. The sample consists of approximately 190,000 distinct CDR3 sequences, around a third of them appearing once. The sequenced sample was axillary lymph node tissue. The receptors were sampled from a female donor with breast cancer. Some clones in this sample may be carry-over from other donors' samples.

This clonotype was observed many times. CDR3 amino acids: CAISEKPGHEQFF. CDR3 coding DNA: TGTGCCATCAGTGAGAAACCGGGACATGAGCAGTTCTTC. The chain has TRBV10-3 and TRBJ2-1; TRBD1 or TRBD2 may be the D gene (5 bases each). Deletions cut 2 bases from V and 8 bases from J, with 10 bases between. CDR3 length: 13 residues. The germline V gene encodes CDR1 ENHRY and CDR2 SYGVKD.

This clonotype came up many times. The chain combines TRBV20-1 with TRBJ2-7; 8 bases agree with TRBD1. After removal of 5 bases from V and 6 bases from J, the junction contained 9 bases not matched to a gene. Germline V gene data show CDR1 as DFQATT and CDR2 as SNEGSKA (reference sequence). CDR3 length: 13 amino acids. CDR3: CSAPGQGPGEQYF. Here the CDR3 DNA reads TGCAGTGCTCCTGGACAGGGTCCGGGCGAGCAGTACTTC.

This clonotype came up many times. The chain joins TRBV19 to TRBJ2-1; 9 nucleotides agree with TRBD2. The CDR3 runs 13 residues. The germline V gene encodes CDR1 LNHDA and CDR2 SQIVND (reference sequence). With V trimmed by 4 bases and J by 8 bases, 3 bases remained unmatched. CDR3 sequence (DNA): TGTGCCAGTAGTAAAAAGCGGGAGGATGAGCAGTTCTTC. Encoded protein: CASSKKREDEQFF.

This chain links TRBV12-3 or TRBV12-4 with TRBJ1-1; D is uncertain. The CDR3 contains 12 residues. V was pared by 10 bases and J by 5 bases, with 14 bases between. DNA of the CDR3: TGTGCCACCTCCCACGAGGATACTGAAGCTTTCTTT. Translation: CATSHEDTEAFF.

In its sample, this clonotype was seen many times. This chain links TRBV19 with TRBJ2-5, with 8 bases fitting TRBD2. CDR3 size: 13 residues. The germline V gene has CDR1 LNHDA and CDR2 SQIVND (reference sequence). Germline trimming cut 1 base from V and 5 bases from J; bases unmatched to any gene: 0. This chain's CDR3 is CASSIGLAETQYF. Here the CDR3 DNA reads TGTGCCAGTAGTATAGGACTAGCGGAGACCCAGTACTTC.

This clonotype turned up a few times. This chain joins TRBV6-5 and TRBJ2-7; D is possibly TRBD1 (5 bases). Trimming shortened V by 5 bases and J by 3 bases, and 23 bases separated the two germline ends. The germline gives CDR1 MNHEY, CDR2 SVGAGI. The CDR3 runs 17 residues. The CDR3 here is CASSHDPQELFHYEQYF. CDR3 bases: TGTGCCAGCAGTCACGACCCACAGGAACTATTCCACTACGAGCAGTACTTC.

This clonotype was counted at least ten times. The CDR3 loop reads CASSPLVDLYGYTF. The CDR3 region has the DNA TGTGCCAGTAGTCCACTCGTGGATCTCTATGGCTACACCTTC. The V gene is TRBV19, the J gene TRBJ1-2; no clear D. Trimming shortened V by 5 bases and J by 4 bases, and 14 bases separated the two germline ends. The CDR3 covers 14 residues. Germline CDR1 is LNHDA and CDR2 is SQIVND (reference sequence). Looking up the rest from reference TRBV19 and TRBJ1-2 gives the full variable domain: DGGITQSPKYLFRKEGQNVTLSCEQNLNHDAMYWYRQDPGQGLRLIYYSQIVNDFQKGDIAEGYSVSREKKESFPLTVTSAQKNPTAFYLCASSPLVDLYGYTFGSGTRLTVV.

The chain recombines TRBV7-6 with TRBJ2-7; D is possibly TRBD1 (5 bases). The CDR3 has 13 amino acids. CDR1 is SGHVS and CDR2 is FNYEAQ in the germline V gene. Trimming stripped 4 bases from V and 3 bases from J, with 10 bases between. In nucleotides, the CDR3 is TGTGCCAGCAGCTGGGGCCTTCGCTACGAGCAGTACTTC. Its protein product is CASSWGLRYEQYF.

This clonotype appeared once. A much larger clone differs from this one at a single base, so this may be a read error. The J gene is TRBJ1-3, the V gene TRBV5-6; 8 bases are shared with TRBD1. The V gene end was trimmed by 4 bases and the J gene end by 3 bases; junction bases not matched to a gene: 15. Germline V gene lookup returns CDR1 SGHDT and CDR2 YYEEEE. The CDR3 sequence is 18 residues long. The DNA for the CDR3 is TGTGCCAGCAGCGGAGGGACAGGCGGTAAAAGCCTTGGAAACACCATATATTTT. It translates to CASSGGTGGKSLGNTIYF.

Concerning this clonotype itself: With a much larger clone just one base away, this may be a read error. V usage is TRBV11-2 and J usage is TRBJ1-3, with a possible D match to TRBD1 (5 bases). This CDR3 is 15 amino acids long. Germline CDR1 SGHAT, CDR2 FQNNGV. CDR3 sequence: CASSLRGGSGDTIYF. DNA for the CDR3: TGTGCCAGCAGCTTAAGGGGAGGGAGTGGAGACACCATATATTTT.

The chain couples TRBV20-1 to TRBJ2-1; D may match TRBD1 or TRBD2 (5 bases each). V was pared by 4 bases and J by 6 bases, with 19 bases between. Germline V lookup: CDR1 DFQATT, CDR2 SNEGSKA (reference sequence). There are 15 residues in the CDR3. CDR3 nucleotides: TGCAGTGCTACCCTGGGGGACGGAGGAGGCAATGAGCAGTTCTTC. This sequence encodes CSATLGDGGGNEQFF.

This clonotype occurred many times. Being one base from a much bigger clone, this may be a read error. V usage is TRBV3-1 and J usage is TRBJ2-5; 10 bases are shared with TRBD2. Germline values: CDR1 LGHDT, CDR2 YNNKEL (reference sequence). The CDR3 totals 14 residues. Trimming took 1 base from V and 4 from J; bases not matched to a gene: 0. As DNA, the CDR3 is TGTGCCAGCAGCCAAGGACTAGCGGGAGAGACCCAGTACTTC. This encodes CASSQGLAGETQYF.

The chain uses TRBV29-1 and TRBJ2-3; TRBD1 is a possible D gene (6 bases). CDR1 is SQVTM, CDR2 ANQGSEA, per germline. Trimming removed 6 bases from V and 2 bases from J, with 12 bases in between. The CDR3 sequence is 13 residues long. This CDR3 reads CSVNGGSTDTQYF. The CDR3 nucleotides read TGCAGCGTGAATGGGGGCTCCACAGATACGCAGTATTTT.

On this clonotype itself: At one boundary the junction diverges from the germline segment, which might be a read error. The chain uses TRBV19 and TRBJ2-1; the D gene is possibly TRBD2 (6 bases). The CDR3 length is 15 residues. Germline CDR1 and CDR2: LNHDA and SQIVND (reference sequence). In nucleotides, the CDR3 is TGTGCTAGTAGTATCGGGGGAGAAAGGTACAATGAGCAGCTCTTC. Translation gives CASSIGGERYNEQLF. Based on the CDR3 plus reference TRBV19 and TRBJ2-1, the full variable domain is DGGITQSPKYLFRKEGQNVTLSCEQNLNHDAMYWYRQDPGQGLRLIYYSQIVNDFQKGDIAEGYSVSREKKESFPLTVTSAQKNPTAFYLCASSIGGERYNEQLFGPGTRLTVL.

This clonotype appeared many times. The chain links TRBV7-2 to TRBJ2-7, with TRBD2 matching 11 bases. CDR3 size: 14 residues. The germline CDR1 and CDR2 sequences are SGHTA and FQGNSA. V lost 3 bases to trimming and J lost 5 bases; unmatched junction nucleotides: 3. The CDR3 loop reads CASSFSGGANEQYF. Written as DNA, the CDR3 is TGTGCCAGCAGCTTTAGCGGGGGGGCCAACGAGCAGTACTTC. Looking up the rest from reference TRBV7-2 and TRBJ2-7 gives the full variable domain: GAGVSQSPSNKVTEKGKDVELRCDPISGHTALYWYRQSLGQGLEFLIYFQGNSAPDKSGLPSDRFSAERTGGSVSTLTIQRTQQEDSAVYLCASSFSGGANEQYFGPGTRLTVT.

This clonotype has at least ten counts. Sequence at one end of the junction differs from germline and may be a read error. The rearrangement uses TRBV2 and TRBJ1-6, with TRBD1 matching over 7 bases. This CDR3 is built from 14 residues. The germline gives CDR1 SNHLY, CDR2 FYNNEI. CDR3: CASRRQGDHSPPHF. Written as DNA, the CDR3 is TGTGCCAGCAGACGACAGGGCGATCATTCACCCCCCCACTTT.

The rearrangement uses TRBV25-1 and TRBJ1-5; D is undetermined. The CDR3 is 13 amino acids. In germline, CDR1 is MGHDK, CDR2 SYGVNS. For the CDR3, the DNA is TGTGCTAGAGATATCACCGCTGATGGGCCCCAGCATTTT. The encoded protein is CARDITADGPQHF.